The 21 T cell receptor beta chains in this list originate from one sample, sequenced in a study of response to subunit inactivated influenza vaccine. MiXCR was run by TCRdb on the RT-PCR reads, yielding one entry per CDR3 protein. Of over 650,000 distinct CDR3 sequences listed, under 20% are singletons. The source material was PBMCs from blood, sampled 4 to 6 days after vaccination. The receptors derive from a man in his fifties or sixties who received an inactivated influenza vaccine.

In this sample, this clonotype turned up a few times. The CDR3 sequence: CASSQDPRVGQPQHF. The CDR3 DNA is TGCGCCAGCAGCCAAGATCCCCGGGTCGGACAGCCCCAGCATTTT. The chain joins TRBV4-1 to TRBJ1-5; unclear D gene. The CDR3 spans 15 residues. Germline assignment: CDR1 MGHRA and CDR2 YSYEKL. With 0 bases removed from V and 7 bases from J, the gap between germline ends came to 13 bases.

V usage is TRBV7-3 and J usage is TRBJ2-3; TRBD2 might be the D (5 bases). Germline V gene lookup returns CDR1 SGHTA and CDR2 FQGTGA. Trimming removed 2 bases from V and 3 bases from J, with 12 bases in between. The CDR3 length is 15 residues. CDR3 residues: CASSLASSLTDTQYF. CDR3 DNA: TGTGCCAGCAGCTTAGCGTCTAGCTTGACAGATACGCAGTATTTT. Full variable domain (missing parts from reference TRBV7-3 and TRBJ2-3): GAGVSQTPSNKVTEKGKYVELRCDPISGHTALYWYRQSLGQGPEFLIYFQGTGAADDSGLPNDRFFAVRPEGSVSTLKIQRTERGDSAVYLCASSLASSLTDTQYFGPGTRLTVL.

This clonotype has just a few counts. The chain has TRBV29-1 and TRBJ1-2, with no clear D. This CDR3 has 13 residues. V lost 0 bases and J lost 8, with 13 bases in between. Germline values: CDR1 SQVTM, CDR2 ANQGSEA. The chain's CDR3 is CSVEDGRVAGYTF. The CDR3 bases are TGCAGCGTTGAAGACGGGAGGGTGGCCGGCTACACCTTC.

This clonotype occurred a few times. V usage is TRBV9 and J usage is TRBJ2-7; TRBD2 matches at 13 bases. The CDR3 runs to 17 residues. V lost 3 bases, J lost 2 bases, and 8 bases stayed unmatched. Germline CDR1 and CDR2: SGDLS and YYNGEE. CDR3 protein: CASSAFGLAGDPYEQYF. DNA for the CDR3: TGTGCCAGCAGCGCCTTCGGACTAGCGGGAGACCCCTACGAGCAGTACTTC.

This clonotype was found a few times. The J gene is TRBJ2-7, the V gene TRBV6-2 or TRBV6-3, with D hard to call. The V and J ends lost 0 bases and 2 bases respectively, with 8 bases between them. CDR1 is MNHEY, CDR2 SVGEGT, per germline. The CDR3 contains 14 residues. In DNA form, the CDR3 reads TGTGCCAGCAGTTACTCAAACGCCGCCTACGAGCAGTACTTC. Translation: CASSYSNAAYEQYF.

The chain uses TRBV7-2 and TRBJ2-1, with 8 bases aligning to TRBD2. V trimming: 1 base; J trimming: 9 bases; junction bases outside the gene matches: 11. Germline-derived CDR1 and CDR2 are SGHTA and FQGNSA. The CDR3 runs 16 residues. The CDR3 region is CASSLGGSGGLGEQFF. The CDR3 DNA reads TGTGCCAGCAGCTTAGGAGGCTCGGGAGGGCTTGGTGAGCAGTTCTTC.

This clonotype was observed a handful of times. This rearrangement joins TRBV5-1 to TRBJ2-1; D is unresolved. The CDR3 contains 14 residues. The V gene lost 2 bases and the J gene lost 2 bases, with 8 bases spanning the gap. Germline V gene lookup returns CDR1 SGHRS and CDR2 YFSETQ. This CDR3 reads CASSLNIAYNEQFF. The CDR3 DNA follows: TGCGCCAGCAGCTTAAACATAGCCTACAATGAGCAGTTCTTC.

This clonotype was recorded a few times. The chain has TRBV20-1 and TRBJ2-1; D remains unclear. Germline lookup yields CDR1 DFQATT and CDR2 SNEGSKA (reference sequence). Trimming pared 4 bases from V and 7 bases from J, leaving 11 bases between. The CDR3 is made up of 12 amino acids. The DNA for the CDR3 is TGCAGTGCTACGGGCCCAAGGAATGAGCAGTTCTTC. Residues: CSATGPRNEQFF.

The chain employs TRBV12-3 or TRBV12-4 and TRBJ2-6; D gene uncertain. This CDR3 is 16 amino acids long. V was trimmed by 1 base and J by 2 bases, leaving 9 bases between them. The CDR3 sequence: CASSLDGSTGANVLTF. CDR3 DNA: TGTGCCAGCAGTTTAGACGGGTCGACTGGGGCCAACGTCCTGACTTTC.

This clonotype has just a few counts. This chain connects TRBV5-1 to TRBJ2-7, with 10 bases identical to TRBD2. This CDR3 comprises 16 residues. Germline CDR1 is SGHRS and CDR2 is YFSETQ. J lost 0 bases, V lost 1 base, and 4 bases had no gene match. The CDR3 protein is CASSLTSGAVSYEQYF. In DNA, the CDR3 is TGCGCCAGCAGCTTGACTAGCGGGGCCGTCTCCTACGAGCAGTACTTC.

This clonotype was seen only a few times. The gene calls are TRBV20-1 and TRBJ1-1, with D unclear. Trimming shortened V by 0 bases and J by 3 bases, and 17 bases separated the two germline ends. The CDR3 is 16 residues long. Germline CDR1 DFQATT, CDR2 SNEGSKA (reference sequence). CDR3 residues: CSARDRISGYYTEAFF. CDR3 in DNA: TGCAGTGCTAGAGATCGTATCTCGGGATACTACACTGAAGCTTTCTTT.

The gene calls are TRBV10-2 and TRBJ1-4; 8 positions match TRBD1. From germline, CDR1 is WSHSY and CDR2 SAAADI. Losses at the gene ends were 5 bases for V and 7 bases for J; bases not matched to a gene: 9. The CDR3 runs to 15 residues. CDR3 region: CASSSPGGWGEKLFF. Written as DNA, the CDR3 is TGCGCCAGCAGTTCTCCAGGGGGCTGGGGTGAAAAACTGTTTTTT.

The rearrangement uses TRBV27 and TRBJ2-1, with 9 bases matching TRBD2. The germline gives CDR1 MNHEY, CDR2 SMNVEV (reference sequence). With V trimmed by 10 bases and J by 6 bases, 7 bases remained unmatched. The CDR3 length is 13 residues. CDR3 nucleotides: TGTGCCACCGACGGACTAGCGACCAATGAGCAGTTCTTC. Amino acids: CATDGLATNEQFF.

This clonotype was observed a handful of times. The V call is TRBV20-1, the J call TRBJ2-3; D is uncertain. The length of the CDR3 is 17 residues. Trimming pared 1 base from V and 0 bases from J, leaving 17 bases between. The germline CDR1 and CDR2 sequences are DFQATT and SNEGSKA (reference sequence). The CDR3 is CSARVLSDPTSTDTQYF. The CDR3 DNA is TGCAGTGCTAGAGTATTATCGGACCCTACTAGCACAGATACGCAGTATTTT.

This chain connects TRBV6-5 to TRBJ2-7; D gene ambiguous. This CDR3 has 18 amino acids. Germline values: CDR1 MNHEY, CDR2 SVGAGI. Trimming took off 3 bases at V and 3 bases at J, with 24 bases between the two ends. The CDR3: CASSYKRHRKRLNYEQYF. In nucleotides, the CDR3 is TGTGCCAGCAGTTATAAAAGGCACAGAAAAAGATTGAACTACGAGCAGTACTTC.

This clonotype was detected a few times. The V call is TRBV6-1, the J call TRBJ2-6, with 7 nucleotides matching TRBD1. The J segment lost 0 bases and the V segment lost 6 bases, leaving 11 bases of the junction unmatched. CDR1 and CDR2 (germline): MNHNS, SASEGT. The CDR3 is 18 amino acids. In DNA form, the CDR3 reads TGTGCCAGCAGGGATTCCACAGGGGCCATCTCTGGGGCCAACGTCCTGACTTTC. This codes for CASRDSTGAISGANVLTF.

This clonotype was counted between two and nine times. This sequence joins TRBV6-5 and TRBJ1-1; the D is unclear. This CDR3 has 14 residues. Germline V CDR1 and CDR2: MNHEY, SVGAGI. V was trimmed by 0 bases and J by 4 bases, leaving 9 bases between them. Here the CDR3 DNA reads TGTGCCAGCAGTTACTCAGAGGGTACCACTGAAGCTTTCTTT. Translating gives CASSYSEGTTEAFF.

This clonotype was seen only once. The chain has TRBV6-5 and TRBJ2-7; D is ambiguous. Deletions cut 0 bases from V and 3 bases from J, with 9 bases between. CDR1 is MNHEY, CDR2 SVGAGI, per germline. CDR3 length: 14 amino acids. The CDR3 loop reads CASSYSKIGYEQYF. In DNA, the CDR3 is TGTGCCAGCAGTTACTCGAAGATCGGCTACGAGCAGTACTTC.

The CDR3 loop reads CASSPPGLAGGQGSSYNEQFF. In DNA, the CDR3 is TGTGCCAGCAGCCCGCCGGGACTAGCGGGAGGGCAGGGGAGCTCCTACAATGAGCAGTTCTTC. V is TRBV28 and J is TRBJ2-1; TRBD2 aligns across 16 bases. After removal of 6 bases from V and 0 bases from J, the junction contained 14 bases not matched to a gene. CDR3 length: 21 residues. CDR1 MDHEN and CDR2 SYDVKM come from the germline V gene.

This sequence joins TRBV6-5 and TRBJ1-2; possibly TRBD1 for D (6 bases). The CDR3 length is 12 residues. CDR1 and CDR2 from the germline V gene are MNHEY and SVGAGI. The V end lost 6 bases, the J end lost 8 bases, and 13 bases lay between the germline ends. In DNA, the CDR3 is TGTGCCAGCAGGGACCAGGGGTTGGGCTACACCTTC. Translation: CASRDQGLGYTF.

This sequence joins TRBV28 and TRBJ2-3, with TRBD2 matching 12 bases. Germline values: CDR1 MDHEN, CDR2 SYDVKM. The CDR3 totals 17 residues. The trim removed 5 bases at V and 3 bases at J, leaving 9 bases unmatched. The CDR3 protein is CASSPRLAGDRTDTQYF. For the CDR3, the DNA is TGTGCCAGCAGTCCCCGACTAGCGGGAGATCGGACAGATACGCAGTATTTT.